The 4 T cell receptor beta chains listed next were all sequenced from one sample in a study of blood T cell repertoires in COVID-19. This table comes from immunoSEQ multiplex PCR, and its TCRdb copy is limited to in-frame clones, with some not included. The table records a few hundred thousand clones, 80% to 90% of them present only once. The sample comprised PBMCs or T cells enriched from blood (not recorded which). The source of these receptors is a woman aged 50 to 60 who had been exposed to COVID-19.

The rearrangement joins TRBV28 to TRBJ1-2, with a weak D call TRBD1 (6 bases). Germline CDR1 MDHEN, CDR2 SYDVKM. The CDR3 runs 12 residues. Between the trimmed V and J ends, which lost 6 bases and 8 bases, there was a span of 13 bases. The CDR3 loop reads CASSRQVGGYTF. The CDR3 nucleotides are TGTGCCAGCAGCAGACAGGTGGGCGGCTACACCTTC.

This CDR3 is CASSLGTGASNEQFF. In nucleotides, the CDR3 is TGTGCCAGCAGCTTAGGGACAGGGGCAAGCAATGAGCAGTTCTTC. The J gene is TRBJ2-1, the V gene TRBV7-7; TRBD1 agrees at 9 bases. Germline V gives CDR1 SSHAT, CDR2 FNYEAQ (reference sequence). Trimming removed 1 base from V and 6 bases from J; junction bases left unmatched: 4. The CDR3 covers 15 residues.

This clone was detected many times. The gene calls are TRBV7-8 and TRBJ2-1, with 11 bases lining up with TRBD2. The V gene end was trimmed by 4 bases and the J gene end by 5 bases; junction bases not matched to a gene: 7. The CDR3 totals 16 residues. Germline assignment: CDR1 SGHVS and CDR2 FQNEAQ. The CDR3 DNA reads TGTGCCAGCAGCTCCGCTAGCGGGGGGATCAACAATGAGCAGTTCTTC. It codes for CASSSASGGINNEQFF.

The rearrangement uses TRBV10-1 and TRBJ2-3; TRBD2 aligns across 7 bases. V lost 2 bases and J lost 5; bases outside the gene matches: 1. This CDR3 spans 13 amino acids. Germline CDR1 WNHNN, CDR2 SYGVQD (reference sequence). In DNA form, the CDR3 reads TGCGCCAGCAGTGAGGGGGGGGGAGATACGCAGTATTTT. Translation gives CASSEGGGDTQYF.